The text below deals with one T cell receptor beta chain. Its antigen is not identified. This entry is derived from a study of blood T cells in healthy people across ages. Researchers report isolating at least 6.5 million PBMCs per sample. Alongside a J-beta primer mix, a sample-barcoded 5' primer served in a second PCR lasting about 7 to 11 cycles. TCRdb itself ran the 5' RACE reads through MiXCR, one entry per CDR3 protein. The table lists approximately 1.5 million distinct CDR3 sequences, 30% to 35% of them singletons. Germline V gene sequence: CDR1 MGHRA, CDR2 YSYEKL. The V gene lost 7 bases and the J gene lost 4 bases, with 22 bases spanning the gap. The CDR3 runs to 16 residues. Findings of the study overall: Expanded clonotype shifts may have been confounded, as the donors had an unknown CMV status.

The sample consisted of blood. The sequence derives from a woman in her thirties in good health. The chain links TRBV4-1 to TRBJ1-2; no firm D call. CDR3: CASTQITPGSVYGYTF. The CDR3 DNA reads TGCGCCAGCACCCAGATCACGCCGGGGTCGGTCTATGGCTACACCTTC.